This TCR beta chain was identified in a study of T cells in Graves' hyperthyroidism and ophthalmopathy. RNA transcripts provided the source from which TCR beta CDR3 regions were amplified. The HTBI primer set was used in a first-round RT-PCR of the TCR CDR3. TCRdb re-called the multiplex PCR reads through MiXCR, storing one row per CDR3 protein. In the table there are approximately 200,000 distinct CDR3 sequences, about 18% of which are singletons. This clonotype showed up many times. Trimming left V 2 bases short and J 10 bases short, with 20 bases between. CDR3 length: 15 residues. Per the germline V gene, CDR1 is SGHTA and CDR2 is FQGNSA.

The V gene is TRBV7-2, the J gene TRBJ1-1, with D possibly matching TRBD1 (5 bases). The sample taken for sequencing was blood. This TCR came from a man in his forties with Graves' hyperthyroidism. In DNA form, the CDR3 reads TGTGCCAGCAGCTTATCAGGGTATAGTCTTGCAGGAGCTTTCTTT. It translates to CASSLSGYSLAGAFF.